This entry lists 15 T cell receptor beta chains sequenced from one sample in a study of T cells in Graves' hyperthyroidism and ophthalmopathy. From RNA transcripts, TCR beta CDR3 regions were amplified. The HTBI set primed first-round TCR CDR3 RT-PCR. TCRdb recomputed calls from the multiplex PCR reads with MiXCR, one row per CDR3 protein. Here the sample spans 500,000 to 650,000 distinct CDR3 sequences, about 20% being singletons. The sequenced sample consisted of blood. These receptor sequences come from a man in his forties or fifties with Graves' ophthalmopathy.

This rearrangement joins TRBV7-2 to TRBJ2-5, with D perhaps TRBD2 (5 bases). CDR1 and CDR2 from the germline V gene are SGHTA and FQGNSA. The CDR3 covers 15 residues. Trimming cost V 3 bases and J 7 bases, with 18 bases left between them. CDR3 amino acids: CASSFTGMAVGTQYF. DNA for the CDR3: TGTGCCAGCAGCTTCACGGGGATGGCGGTCGGGACCCAGTACTTC.

This clonotype was counted ten times or more. The chain couples TRBV7-9 to TRBJ1-1; a weak D match, TRBD1 (6 bases). The CDR3 sequence is 16 residues long. Per germline, CDR1 SEHNR and CDR2 FQNEAQ (reference sequence). V dropped 6 bases and J dropped 0 bases, with 17 bases sitting between them. DNA of the CDR3: TGTGCCAGCAGTCATCCAGGGGATTGGGTGAACACTGAAGCTTTCTTT. As protein: CASSHPGDWVNTEAFF. Based on the CDR3 plus reference TRBV7-9 and TRBJ1-1, the full variable domain is DTGVSQNPRHKITKRGQNVTFRCDPISEHNRLYWYRQTLGQGPEFLTYFQNEAQLEKSRLLSDRFSAERPKGSFSTLEIQRTEQGDSAMYLCASSHPGDWVNTEAFFGQGTRLTVV.

In this sample, this clonotype turned up many times. The chain recombines TRBV2 with TRBJ2-7; no clear D. Looked up from germline, CDR1 is SNHLY and CDR2 is FYNNEI. The CDR3 length is 14 residues. The V end was cut by 6 bases, the J end by 0 bases, with 12 bases between. This CDR3 reads CASRWTVSSYEQYF. CDR3 DNA: TGTGCCAGCAGGTGGACGGTGAGCTCCTACGAGCAGTACTTC.

This clonotype was seen a handful of times. This sequence joins TRBV7-9 and TRBJ1-1; the match to TRBD1 covers 8 bases. The CDR3 extends over 13 amino acids. Trimming cost V 6 bases and J 6 bases; bases outside gene matches: 6. Germline lookup yields CDR1 SEHNR and CDR2 FQNEAQ (reference sequence). For the CDR3, the DNA is TGTGCCAGCAGGTCGACAGGGGACCCTGAAGCTTTCTTT. Residues: CASRSTGDPEAFF.

In this sample, this clonotype turned up many times. The chain is built from TRBV28 and TRBJ1-3; unclear D gene. V gave up 10 bases and J gave up 0 bases, with 10 bases separating them. The CDR3 is 13 amino acids. Germline loops: CDR1 MDHEN, CDR2 SYDVKM. CDR3 amino acids: CATLTLSGNTIYF. CDR3 nucleotides: TGTGCCACCTTGACACTCTCTGGAAACACCATATATTTT.

This clonotype was picked up a small number of times. The gene calls are TRBV28 and TRBJ1-5, with 9 bases aligning to TRBD1. Germline values: CDR1 MDHEN, CDR2 SYDVKM. Trimming took 5 bases from V and 2 from J; bases not matched to a gene: 10. The CDR3 consists of 17 residues. The CDR3 sequence: CASSANTGGLGNQPQHF. The DNA of the CDR3 is TGTGCCAGCAGTGCCAATACAGGGGGCTTAGGCAATCAGCCCCAGCATTTT.

This clonotype was counted many times. The CDR3 nucleotides are TGTGCCAGCCGACCGAGGGGGAACACTGAAGCTTTCTTT. Protein sequence: CASRPRGNTEAFF. This chain uses TRBV7-2 with TRBJ1-1; a possible D gene is TRBD1 (5 bases). Trimming left V 8 bases short and J 1 base short, with 11 bases between. The germline CDR1 and CDR2 sequences are SGHTA and FQGNSA. The CDR3 contains 13 residues.

The J gene is TRBJ2-3, the V gene TRBV30; TRBD2 might be the D (6 bases). Trimming took off 3 bases at V and 5 bases at J, with 15 bases between the two ends. The CDR3 is 14 amino acids. CDR1 GTSNPN and CDR2 SVGIG come from the germline V gene (reference sequence). The CDR3 here is CAWSLYGGLDTQYF. As DNA, the CDR3 is TGTGCCTGGAGCTTGTACGGGGGTCTAGATACGCAGTATTTT. Looking up the rest from reference TRBV30 and TRBJ2-3 gives the full variable domain: SQTIHQWPATLVQPVGSPLSLECTVEGTSNPNLYWYRQAAGRGLQLLFYSVGIGQISSEVPQNLSASRPQDRQFILSSKKLLLSDSGFYLCAWSLYGGLDTQYFGPGTRLTVL.

As regards this clonotype: A much larger clonotype is one base distant, so this may be a read error. V is TRBV6-1 and J is TRBJ2-1, with D unclear. Looked up from germline, CDR1 is MNHNS and CDR2 is SASEGT. CDR3 length: 15 residues. CDR3 in amino acids: CAISLGRTRKREQFF. The CDR3 DNA follows: TGTGCCATCAGTCTGGGCCGAACGCGGAAGCGTGAGCAGTTCTTC.

The table lists this clonotype with a few counts. The chain joins TRBV2 to TRBJ1-5; D possibly corresponds to TRBD1 (6 bases). Germline V CDR1 and CDR2: SNHLY, FYNNEI. The CDR3 length is 15 residues. The germline V and J ends were trimmed by 6 bases and 3 bases, with 15 bases remaining between them. The CDR3 bases are TGTGCCAGCAGATACGACAGGTCTCCCAATCAGCCCCAGCATTTT. Translating it yields CASRYDRSPNQPQHF.

In its sample, this clonotype was seen many times. The V call is TRBV27, the J call TRBJ2-3; perhaps TRBD1 as D (6 bases). Germline lookup yields CDR1 MNHEY and CDR2 SMNVEV (reference sequence). V was cut by 6 bases and J by 2 bases, with 15 bases left in between. There are 15 residues in the CDR3. The CDR3 is CASRVGQGFTDTQYF. DNA of the CDR3: TGTGCCAGCAGAGTCGGTCAGGGGTTCACAGATACGCAGTATTTT.

In this sample, this clonotype turned up many times. The J gene is TRBJ2-3, the V gene TRBV6-1, with 13 bases lining up with TRBD2. Germline V gene sequence: CDR1 MNHNS, CDR2 SASEGT. V gave up 5 bases and J gave up 6 bases; unmatched junction bases: 8. This CDR3 has 16 residues. In nucleotides, the CDR3 is TGTGCCAGCAGTTCTTGGACTAGCGGGAGAAGCGATACGCAGTATTTT. Protein sequence: CASSSWTSGRSDTQYF.

The chain links TRBV4-2 to TRBJ2-3; 8 bases map to TRBD2. Trimming cost V 1 base and J 0 bases; bases outside gene matches: 6. The CDR3 covers 17 residues. Germline V gene lookup returns CDR1 LGHNA and CDR2 YNFKEQ. DNA of the CDR3: TGTGCCAGCAGCCAAGGAGGTAGCGGGGCTAGCACAGATACGCAGTATTTT. Translated, it gives CASSQGGSGASTDTQYF.

This clonotype came up many times. The rearrangement links TRBV3-1 to TRBJ2-1; the D gene is possibly TRBD1 (5 bases). Between the trimmed V and J ends, which lost 4 bases and 3 bases, there was a span of 10 bases. Germline lookup yields CDR1 LGHDT and CDR2 YNNKEL (reference sequence). The CDR3 runs to 14 residues. In DNA, the CDR3 is TGTGCCAGCAGCCTCTCGACAGACTACAATGAGCAGTTCTTC. Protein product: CASSLSTDYNEQFF.

The V call is TRBV12-5, the J call TRBJ1-5; maybe TRBD1 (6 bases). This CDR3 has 15 amino acids. CDR1 LGHNT and CDR2 FRNRAP come from the germline V gene. Trimming removed 5 bases at V and 7 bases at J, with 18 bases between. The CDR3, as DNA: TGTGCTAGTGGTCCCAGCGGGGGCGGACGGCAGCCCCAGCATTTT. Its protein product is CASGPSGGGRQPQHF.